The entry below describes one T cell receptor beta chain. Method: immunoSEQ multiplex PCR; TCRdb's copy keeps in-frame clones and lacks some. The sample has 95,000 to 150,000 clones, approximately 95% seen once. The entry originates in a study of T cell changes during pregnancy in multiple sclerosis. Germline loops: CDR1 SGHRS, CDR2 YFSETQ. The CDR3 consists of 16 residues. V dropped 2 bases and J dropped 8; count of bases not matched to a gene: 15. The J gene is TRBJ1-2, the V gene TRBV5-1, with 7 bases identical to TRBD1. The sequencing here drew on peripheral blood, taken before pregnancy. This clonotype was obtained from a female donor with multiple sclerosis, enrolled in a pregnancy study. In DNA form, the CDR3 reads TGCGCCAGCAGCTTTCAAACAGGGGAAAGGGTGCACGGCTACACCTTC. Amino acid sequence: CASSFQTGERVHGYTF.